This record looks at one T cell receptor beta chain sequence and its context. The CDR3 consists of 16 residues. Per the germline V gene, CDR1 is MGHDK and CDR2 is SYGVNS. Trimming cost V 4 bases and J 6 bases; bases outside gene matches: 11. The sample comes from a study of blood T cell repertoires in COVID-19. This table comes from immunoSEQ multiplex PCR, and its TCRdb copy is limited to in-frame clones, with some not included. Of some 120,000 clones listed, about four fifths are singletons. The chain has TRBV25-1 and TRBJ2-1, with TRBD2 identical over 8 bases. The material sequenced was PBMCs or T cells enriched from blood (not recorded which). The source is a man aged 30 to 45 who had recovered from COVID-19. CDR3 loop: CASSGYSGKRGNEQFF. The CDR3, as DNA: TGTGCCAGCAGTGGATATAGCGGGAAAAGGGGCAATGAGCAGTTCTTC.